The 4 T cell receptor beta chains in this list originate from one sample, sequenced in a study of shared clonotypes between healthy human individuals. The method was immunoSEQ multiplex PCR; TCRdb's version includes in-frame clones alone and lacks a portion of them. The data contain 2 million or so clones, roughly 94% of them singletons. Sample: naive CD4+ T cells sorted from blood. Indicated subset: CD45RA+ positively selected. These receptors were collected from a man aged 18 to 29 in good health.

The genes are TRBV30 and TRBJ2-1, with 8 bases fitting TRBD2. This CDR3 has 14 amino acids. CDR1 is GTSNPN, CDR2 SVGIG, per germline (reference sequence). With 3 bases clipped from V and 0 bases from J, the junction kept 1 base outside the gene matches. The CDR3 DNA is TGTGCCTGGAGGGGACTAGTCTCCTACAATGAGCAGTTCTTC. Encoded protein: CAWRGLVSYNEQFF. Drawing the rest from reference TRBV30 and TRBJ2-1, the complete variable domain is SQTIHQWPATLVQPVGSPLSLECTVEGTSNPNLYWYRQAAGRGLQLLFYSVGIGQISSEVPQNLSASRPQDRQFILSSKKLLLSDSGFYLCAWRGLVSYNEQFFGPGTRLTVL.

The rearrangement joins TRBV7-2 to TRBJ2-1; 8 bases fit TRBD2. The CDR3 spans 15 residues. Germline V lookup: CDR1 SGHTA, CDR2 FQGNSA. Losses at the gene ends were 5 bases for V and 0 bases for J; bases not matched to a gene: 3. Here the CDR3 reads CASSPGGASYNEQFF. The CDR3, as DNA: TGTGCCAGCAGCCCCGGGGGGGCCTCCTACAATGAGCAGTTCTTC.

Comment on this clone: This CDR3 is also generated by other DNA sequences in the sample. The chain is built from TRBV30 and TRBJ1-2, with D unresolved. In germline, CDR1 is GTSNPN, CDR2 SVGIG (reference sequence). V lost 0 bases to trimming and J lost 4 bases, with 6 bases between them. The CDR3 has 12 residues. CDR3 amino acids: CAWSVRGYGYTF. DNA of the CDR3: TGTGCCTGGAGTGTACGGGGCTATGGCTACACCTTC.

The chain employs TRBV10-3 and TRBJ1-6; TRBD1 might be the D (5 bases). Germline CDR1 and CDR2: ENHRY and SYGVKD. This CDR3 has 13 residues. V shed 3 bases and J shed 7 bases, with 7 bases lying between them. CDR3: CAISEGANSPLHF. In nucleotides, the CDR3 is TGTGCCATCAGTGAAGGGGCAAATTCACCCCTCCACTTT.